A single sample is the source of the 19 T cell receptor beta chains below, sequenced in a study of cytomegalovirus exposure and HLA in healthy donors. The PCR contained 60 Vbeta and 13 Jbeta primers. Repertoires were generated with immunoSEQ multiplex PCR, while TCRdb's copy carries only in-frame clones and drops some. Here the sample table reports 150,000 to 200,000 clones. The sample comprised PBMCs. The receptors stem from a young woman in good health and CMV-seropositive.

The V gene is TRBV6-1, the J gene TRBJ2-3; 14 bases map to TRBD2. V dropped 2 bases and J dropped 6; count of bases not matched to a gene: 10. Germline V gives CDR1 MNHNS, CDR2 SASEGT. The CDR3 has 18 residues. CDR3 protein: CASSESPRLAGGPDTQYF. CDR3 nucleotide sequence: TGTGCCAGCAGTGAATCTCCTCGACTAGCGGGAGGGCCTGATACGCAGTATTTT.

This chain links TRBV9 with TRBJ2-2; D may be TRBD1 (6 bases). V dropped 4 bases and J dropped 0 bases, with 10 bases sitting between them. This CDR3 is 15 amino acids long. Germline V gene sequence: CDR1 SGDLS, CDR2 YYNGEE. CDR3 sequence: CASSLRGPNTGELFF. CDR3 coding DNA: TGTGCCAGCAGCCTCAGGGGACCGAACACCGGGGAGCTGTTTTTT.

The chain carries TRBV19 and TRBJ1-1, with D possibly being TRBD1 (5 bases). Germline V CDR1 and CDR2: LNHDA, SQIVND (reference sequence). The CDR3 length is 13 residues. V was clipped by 9 bases and J by 0 bases, with 11 bases between them. The CDR3 sequence: CASRQTMNTEAFF. The DNA of the CDR3 is TGTGCCAGCAGACAGACCATGAACACTGAAGCTTTCTTT.

The CDR3 sequence is CASSVSGQGGYNEQFF. The CDR3 coding sequence is TGTGCCAGCAGCGTATCGGGACAGGGGGGCTACAATGAGCAGTTCTTC. V gene TRBV9 combines with J gene TRBJ2-1, with 11 bases matching TRBD1. This CDR3 has 16 residues. V was clipped by 1 base and J by 3 bases; unmatched bases: 3. The V gene's germline CDR1 is SGDLS and CDR2 YYNGEE.

The rearrangement joins TRBV5-1 to TRBJ2-7; TRBD1 matches at 7 bases. CDR1 and CDR2 from the germline V gene are SGHRS and YFSETQ. The CDR3 sequence is 14 residues long. With V trimmed by 2 bases and J by 4 bases, 6 bases remained unmatched. The CDR3: CASSFDREKYEQYF. The CDR3 DNA follows: TGCGCCAGCAGCTTCGACAGGGAGAAGTACGAGCAGTACTTC.

This chain uses TRBV5-1 with TRBJ2-7; 8 positions agree with TRBD1. Germline CDR1 is SGHRS and CDR2 is YFSETQ. Germline trimming cut 0 bases from V and 6 bases from J; bases unmatched to any gene: 8. This CDR3 region has 15 residues. The DNA for the CDR3 is TGCGCCAGCAGCTTGGCCGTCGACAGGGGATCCGAGCAGTACTTC. This encodes CASSLAVDRGSEQYF.

J is TRBJ1-4 and V is TRBV6-1; TRBD1 aligns across 10 bases. CDR3 length: 16 amino acids. Trimming at V came to 3 bases and at J to 10 bases, leaving 11 bases not matched to a gene. The germline V gene has CDR1 MNHNS and CDR2 SASEGT. CDR3 nucleotide sequence: TGTGCCAGCAGTGACATTGGACGGGGACAGGGGACAAAACTGTTTTTT. It yields the protein CASSDIGRGQGTKLFF.

The CDR3 here is CASSFLGGITDGYTF. For the CDR3, the DNA is TGTGCCAGTAGTTTCTTGGGGGGGATAACTGATGGCTACACCTTC. The V and J genes are TRBV19 and TRBJ1-2; perhaps TRBD1 as D (5 bases). The CDR3 has 15 residues. Germline V gene sequence: CDR1 LNHDA, CDR2 SQIVND (reference sequence). The V end lost 5 bases, the J end lost 6 bases, and 19 bases lay between the germline ends.

CDR3 in amino acids: CASSVGGRSSYNEQFF. CDR3 nucleotides: TGTGCCAGCAGCGTAGGGGGGAGGAGCTCCTACAATGAGCAGTTCTTC. The J gene is TRBJ2-1, the V gene TRBV9, with a weak D call TRBD2 (6 bases). CDR3 length equals 16 residues. V lost 0 bases and J lost 0, with 10 bases in between. Germline CDR1 and CDR2: SGDLS and YYNGEE.

The chain has TRBV30 and TRBJ2-1, with 12 bases lining up with TRBD1. Germline assignment: CDR1 GTSNPN and CDR2 SVGIG (reference sequence). The CDR3 totals 16 residues. Trimming removed 1 base from V and 9 bases from J; junction bases left unmatched: 10. The CDR3 sequence is CAWSEGQGAVGVEQFF. CDR3 in DNA: TGTGCCTGGAGTGAGGGACAGGGGGCTGTGGGGGTTGAGCAGTTCTTC.

V usage is TRBV7-2 and J usage is TRBJ2-7, with 7 bases matching TRBD1. V lost 5 bases, J lost 0 bases, and 4 bases stayed unmatched. This CDR3 contains 14 residues. CDR1 and CDR2 (germline): SGHTA, FQGNSA. The CDR3 DNA follows: TGTGCCAGCAGCCAGGACAGGCTCTCCTACGAGCAGTACTTC. Protein product: CASSQDRLSYEQYF.

This chain links TRBV19 with TRBJ1-1; the D is unclear. Germline V lookup: CDR1 LNHDA, CDR2 SQIVND (reference sequence). There are 13 residues in the CDR3. The V end was cut by 6 bases, the J end by 1 base, with 9 bases between. This chain's CDR3 is CASSTTANTEAFF. The CDR3 bases are TGTGCCAGTAGCACAACAGCGAACACTGAAGCTTTCTTT.

CDR3 sequence reads: CASSPDTYTDTQYF. The CDR3 coding sequence is TGTGCCAGCTCACCAGATACCTACACAGATACGCAGTATTTT. The V call is TRBV18, the J call TRBJ2-3; D uncertain. Trimming pared 2 bases from V and 2 bases from J, leaving 8 bases between. Germline CDR1 is KGHSH and CDR2 is LQKENI. The CDR3 sequence is 14 residues long.

The chain joins TRBV27 to TRBJ1-1; tentatively, D is TRBD1 (5 bases). Looked up from germline, CDR1 is MNHEY and CDR2 is SMNVEV (reference sequence). Trimming cost V 2 bases and J 1 base, with 8 bases left between them. The CDR3 has 14 amino acids. CDR3 protein: CASSLLQANTEAFF. CDR3 sequence (DNA): TGTGCCAGCAGTTTACTACAGGCGAACACTGAAGCTTTCTTT.

The genes are TRBV30 and TRBJ2-7; a possible D gene is TRBD1 (7 bases). The CDR3 has 14 residues. From germline, CDR1 is GTSNPN and CDR2 SVGIG (reference sequence). With 3 bases removed from V and 2 bases from J, the gap between germline ends came to 14 bases. The CDR3 DNA is TGTGCCTGGAGAGACGCAGGGGGGACCTACGAGCAGTACTTC. This encodes CAWRDAGGTYEQYF.

This rearrangement joins TRBV4-2 to TRBJ1-5; TRBD1 is a possible D gene (5 bases). The CDR3 loop spans 17 amino acids. CDR1 and CDR2 from the germline V gene are LGHNA and YNFKEQ. Trimming stripped 0 bases from V and 2 bases from J, with 14 bases between. The CDR3 DNA sequence: TGTGCCAGCAGCCAAGATCCCAGGGTTGTTGGCAATCAGCCCCAGCATTTT. It encodes CASSQDPRVVGNQPQHF.

V usage is TRBV6-1 and J usage is TRBJ2-6; D unresolved. Germline V CDR1 and CDR2: MNHNS, SASEGT. This CDR3 contains 15 residues. Trimming removed 6 bases from V and 0 bases from J, with 9 bases in between. The CDR3 reads CASSPTVSGANVLTF. CDR3 bases: TGTGCCAGCAGCCCTACAGTCTCTGGGGCCAACGTCCTGACTTTC.

The chain recombines TRBV5-1 with TRBJ1-2; 8 bases are shared with TRBD1. Trimming took 6 bases from V and 8 from J; bases not matched to a gene: 12. Germline CDR1 SGHRS, CDR2 YFSETQ. The CDR3 length is 14 residues. The CDR3 is CASTPGQDVGGYTF. The CDR3 DNA is TGCGCCAGCACTCCGGGACAGGATGTAGGGGGCTACACCTTC. Full variable domain (rest looked up from reference TRBV5-1 and TRBJ1-2): KAGVTQTPRYLIKTRGQQVTLSCSPISGHRSVSWYQQTPGQGLQFLFEYFSETQRNKGNFPGRFSGRQFSNSRSEMNVSTLELGDSALYLCASTPGQDVGGYTFGSGTRLTVV.

The chain links TRBV18 to TRBJ1-5; the match to TRBD1 covers 7 bases. The CDR3 length is 15 residues. CDR1 and CDR2 from the germline V gene are KGHSH and LQKENI. J lost 2 bases, V lost 6 bases, and 7 bases had no gene match. CDR3: CASSPGTARNQPQHF. The CDR3 DNA is TGTGCCAGCTCCCCGGGGACAGCCCGCAATCAGCCCCAGCATTTT.